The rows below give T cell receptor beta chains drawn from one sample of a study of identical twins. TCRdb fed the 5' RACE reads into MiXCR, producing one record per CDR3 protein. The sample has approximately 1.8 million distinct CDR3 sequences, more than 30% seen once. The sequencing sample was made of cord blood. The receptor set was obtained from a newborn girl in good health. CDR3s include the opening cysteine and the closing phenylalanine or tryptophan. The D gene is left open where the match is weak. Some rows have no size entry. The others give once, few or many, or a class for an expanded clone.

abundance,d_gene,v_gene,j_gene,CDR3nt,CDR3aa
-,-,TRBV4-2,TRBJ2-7,TGTGCCAGCAGCCACATCCAGCCCCCCTACAATGAGCAGTACTTC,CASSHIQPPYNEQYF
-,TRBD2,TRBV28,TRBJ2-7,TGTGCCAGCAGTTTACCCGGCGGGAGTACCCACGAGCAGTACTTC,CASSLPGGSTHEQYF
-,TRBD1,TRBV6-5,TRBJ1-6,TGTGCCAGCAGTTACGACAGGGGTAATTCACCCCTCCACTTT,CASSYDRGNSPLHF
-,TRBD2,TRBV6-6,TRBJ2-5,TGTGCCAGCAGTTATGCCGGGACTAGCCAAGAGACCCAGTACTTC,CASSYAGTSQETQYF
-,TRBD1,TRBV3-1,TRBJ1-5,TGTGCCAGCAGCCAAGGCCGACAGGGGCGATCTCAGCCCCAGCATTTT,CASSQGRQGRSQPQHF
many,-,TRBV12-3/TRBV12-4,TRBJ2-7,TGTGCCAGCAGTTCCGAGACAGGGACTTCCTACGAGCAGTACTTC,CASSSETGTSYEQYF
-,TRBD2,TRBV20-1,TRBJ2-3,TGCAGGCCTATAGCGGGGGAGTACACAGATACGCAGTATTTT,CRPIAGEYTDTQYF
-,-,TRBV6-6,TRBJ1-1,TGTGCCAGCGCGTCACCCATGAACACTGAAGCTTTCTTT,CASASPMNTEAFF
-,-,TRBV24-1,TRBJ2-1,TGTGCCACCAGTGATTCCGTAAGTCCAGGGCTGAGGAATGAGCAGTTCTTC,CATSDSVSPGLRNEQFF
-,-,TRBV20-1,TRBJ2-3,TGCAGTGCCTTATCAGGGCAGGGTCACACAGATACGCAGTATTTT,CSALSGQGHTDTQYF